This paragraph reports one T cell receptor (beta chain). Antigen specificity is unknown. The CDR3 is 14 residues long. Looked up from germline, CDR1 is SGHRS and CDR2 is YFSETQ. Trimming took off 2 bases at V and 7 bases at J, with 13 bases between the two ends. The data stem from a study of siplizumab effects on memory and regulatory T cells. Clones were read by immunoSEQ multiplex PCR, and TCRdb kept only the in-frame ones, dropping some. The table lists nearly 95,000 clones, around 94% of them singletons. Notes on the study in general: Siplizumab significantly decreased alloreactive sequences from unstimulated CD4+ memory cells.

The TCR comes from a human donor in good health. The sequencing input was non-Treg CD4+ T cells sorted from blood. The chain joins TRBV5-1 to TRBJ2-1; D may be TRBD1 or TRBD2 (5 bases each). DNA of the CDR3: TGCGCCAGCAGCTTAGGGACCGCCCGAAATGAGCAGTTCTTC. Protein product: CASSLGTARNEQFF.